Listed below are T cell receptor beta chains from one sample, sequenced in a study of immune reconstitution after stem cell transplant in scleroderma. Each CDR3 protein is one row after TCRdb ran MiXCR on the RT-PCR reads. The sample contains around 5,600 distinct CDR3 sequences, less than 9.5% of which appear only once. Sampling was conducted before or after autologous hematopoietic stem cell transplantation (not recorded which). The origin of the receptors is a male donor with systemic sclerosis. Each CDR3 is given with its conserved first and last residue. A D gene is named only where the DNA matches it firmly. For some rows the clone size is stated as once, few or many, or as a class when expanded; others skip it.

CDR3aa: CASSPGTHRTGTQYF; CDR3nt: TGTGCCAGCAGCCCTGGAACCCACCGCACAGGTACGCAGTATTTT; v_gene: TRBV7-3; abundance: -; d_gene: -; j_gene: TRBJ2-3
CDR3aa: CASRATGQFEAFF; CDR3nt: TGTGCCAGCAGGGCCACTGGACAGTTTGAAGCTTTCTTT; v_gene: TRBV27; abundance: -; d_gene: -; j_gene: TRBJ1-1
CDR3aa: CASSRGEGRSQPQHF; CDR3nt: TGTGCCAGCAGCCGAGGGGAGGGGCGCAGTCAGCCCCAGCATTTT; v_gene: TRBV7-2; abundance: -; d_gene: -; j_gene: TRBJ1-5
CDR3aa: CSASFGASAFF; CDR3nt: TGCAGTGCTAGTTTTGGGGCCTCGGCTTTCTTT; v_gene: TRBV20-1; abundance: medium-sized; d_gene: -; j_gene: TRBJ1-1
CDR3aa: CASSFGRTPYEQYF; CDR3nt: TGTGCCAGCAGCTTCGGACGCACTCCCTACGAGCAGTACTTC; v_gene: TRBV7-2; abundance: -; d_gene: -; j_gene: TRBJ2-7
CDR3aa: CASSSAGVGNEKLFF; CDR3nt: TGTGCCAGCAGCTCCGCTGGGGTCGGTAATGAAAAACTGTTTTTT; v_gene: TRBV7-8; abundance: few; d_gene: -; j_gene: TRBJ1-4
CDR3aa: CASSQALTSGGSYEQYF; CDR3nt: TGTGCCAGCAGCCAAGCCCTTACTAGCGGGGGCTCCTACGAGCAGTACTTC; v_gene: TRBV4-2; abundance: -; d_gene: TRBD2; j_gene: TRBJ2-7
CDR3aa: CASSENSAYEQYF; CDR3nt: TGTGCCAGCAGTGAAAACTCAGCCTACGAGCAGTACTTC; v_gene: TRBV6-1; abundance: few; d_gene: -; j_gene: TRBJ2-7
CDR3aa: CASSLRGGAYEQYF; CDR3nt: TGCGCCAGCAGCTTGAGGGGGGGAGCCTACGAGCAGTACTTC; v_gene: TRBV5-1; abundance: few; d_gene: -; j_gene: TRBJ2-7
CDR3aa: CASSADTMSAGYTF; CDR3nt: TGTGCCAGCAGTGCAGATACAATGAGCGCGGGCTACACCTTC; v_gene: TRBV6-1; abundance: medium-sized; d_gene: -; j_gene: TRBJ1-2
CDR3aa: CASSIQGPQETQYF; CDR3nt: TGTGCCAGTAGTATTCAGGGACCCCAAGAGACCCAGTACTTC; v_gene: TRBV19; abundance: few; d_gene: -; j_gene: TRBJ2-5
CDR3aa: CASSSGQGYGYTF; CDR3nt: TGTGCCAGCAGTTCGGGACAGGGTTACGGCTACACCTTC; v_gene: TRBV28; abundance: medium-sized; d_gene: TRBD1; j_gene: TRBJ1-2
CDR3aa: CSVVGWTGGDEQYF; CDR3nt: TGCAGCGTTGTAGGGTGGACAGGGGGCGACGAGCAGTACTTC; v_gene: TRBV29-1; abundance: -; d_gene: TRBD1; j_gene: TRBJ2-7
CDR3aa: CAWSPDNEQFF; CDR3nt: TGTGCCTGGAGTCCCGACAATGAGCAGTTCTTC; v_gene: TRBV30; abundance: -; d_gene: -; j_gene: TRBJ2-1
CDR3aa: CSASGRTYEQYF; CDR3nt: TGCAGTGCTAGTGGTCGAACCTACGAGCAGTACTTC; v_gene: TRBV20-1; abundance: few; d_gene: -; j_gene: TRBJ2-7
CDR3aa: CASSYQAGGSGEQYF; CDR3nt: TGTGCCAGCAGTTACCAAGCGGGAGGGTCGGGAGAGCAGTACTTC; v_gene: TRBV6-2/TRBV6-3; abundance: medium-sized; d_gene: TRBD2; j_gene: TRBJ2-7
CDR3aa: CASSASIQGSTEAFF; CDR3nt: TGTGCCAGCAGCGCAAGCATACAGGGAAGCACTGAAGCTTTCTTT; v_gene: TRBV7-9; abundance: medium-sized; d_gene: -; j_gene: TRBJ1-1
CDR3aa: CSAGGRGPYNEQFF; CDR3nt: TGCAGTGCGGGCGGGAGGGGCCCTTACAATGAGCAGTTCTTC; v_gene: TRBV20-1; abundance: -; d_gene: TRBD2; j_gene: TRBJ2-1
CDR3aa: CASSPRRDRPPWETNEKLFF; CDR3nt: TGTGCCAGCAGCCCCCGCCGGGACAGGCCCCCATGGGAAACTAATGAAAAACTGTTTTTT; v_gene: TRBV7-6; abundance: -; d_gene: TRBD1; j_gene: TRBJ1-4
CDR3aa: CASSLSPGQETQYF; CDR3nt: TGTGCCAGCAGCTTATCCCCGGGGCAAGAGACCCAGTACTTC; v_gene: TRBV7-9; abundance: medium-sized; d_gene: -; j_gene: TRBJ2-5
CDR3aa: CASSPPLARWSFAHTDTQYF; CDR3nt: TGTGCCAGCAGCCCCCCCCTGGCTAGATGGAGCTTTGCGCACACAGATACGCAGTATTTT; v_gene: TRBV7-7; abundance: medium-sized; d_gene: -; j_gene: TRBJ2-3
CDR3aa: CASSLGSGQDTQYF; CDR3nt: TGTGCCAGCAGCTTAGGGAGCGGTCAAGATACGCAGTATTTT; v_gene: TRBV7-9; abundance: medium-sized; d_gene: -; j_gene: TRBJ2-3
CDR3aa: CASSLEGTQGSEAFF; CDR3nt: TGTGCCAGCAGCTTAGAAGGGACGCAGGGGAGTGAAGCTTTCTTT; v_gene: TRBV7-2; abundance: -; d_gene: -; j_gene: TRBJ1-1
CDR3aa: CASRIAGQETQYF; CDR3nt: TGTGCCAGCAGGATAGCGGGGCAAGAGACCCAGTACTTC; v_gene: TRBV2; abundance: medium-sized; d_gene: TRBD2; j_gene: TRBJ2-5
CDR3aa: CASSLEGLTNSPLHF; CDR3nt: TGTGCCAGCAGCTTAGAGGGACTCACTAATTCACCCCTCCACTTT; v_gene: TRBV7-2; abundance: few; d_gene: -; j_gene: TRBJ1-6
CDR3aa: CSTRLADSYEQYF; CDR3nt: TGCAGCACTCGGCTGGCGGATTCCTACGAGCAGTACTTC; v_gene: TRBV29-1; abundance: -; d_gene: -; j_gene: TRBJ2-7
CDR3aa: CASSMDRTNTGELFF; CDR3nt: TGTGCCAGCAGTATGGACAGGACGAACACCGGGGAGCTGTTTTTT; v_gene: TRBV3-1; abundance: few; d_gene: TRBD1; j_gene: TRBJ2-2
CDR3aa: CASSLAAAYGYTF; CDR3nt: TGTGCCAGCAGCTTAGCCGCGGCCTATGGCTACACCTTC; v_gene: TRBV7-2; abundance: few; d_gene: -; j_gene: TRBJ1-2
CDR3aa: CASSREGGAGGTEAFF; CDR3nt: TGCGCCAGCAGCAGAGAAGGGGGGGCCGGCGGGACTGAAGCTTTCTTT; v_gene: TRBV5-1; abundance: -; d_gene: -; j_gene: TRBJ1-1
CDR3aa: CASSADSSGTF; CDR3nt: TGTGCCAGCAGTGCCGATAGCTCAGGCACCTTC; v_gene: TRBV28; abundance: medium-sized; d_gene: -; j_gene: TRBJ1-2
CDR3aa: CASTRAPQHF; CDR3nt: TGTGCCAGCACCCGGGCGCCCCAGCATTTT; v_gene: TRBV21-1; abundance: medium-sized; d_gene: -; j_gene: TRBJ1-5
CDR3aa: CSASSHGGNQPQHF; CDR3nt: TGCAGTGCTAGTTCCCACGGGGGCAATCAGCCCCAGCATTTT; v_gene: TRBV20-1; abundance: few; d_gene: -; j_gene: TRBJ1-5
CDR3aa: CASSLLGPYGYTF; CDR3nt: TGTGCCAGCAGTTTACTGGGGCCCTATGGCTACACCTTC; v_gene: TRBV27; abundance: few; d_gene: -; j_gene: TRBJ1-2